Sequencing of this T cell receptor (beta chain) was carried out in a study of T cells after yellow fever vaccination. V shed 2 bases and J shed 0 bases, with 17 bases lying between them. Germline V gives CDR1 MNHEY, CDR2 SVGEGT. This CDR3 has 19 amino acids. This clonotype was detected a few times. Its antigen is currently unknown. Broader study findings: Faster peaking, at day 5 versus 15, marked a secondary response that was weaker. Subsequent booster samples again held most clones from primary vaccination (just under 98% CD4, nearly 90% CD8). Shared CD4/CD8 clonotypes were a small share, likely from convergent recombination.

Template-switching 5'RACE yielded the TCR cDNA; a universal primer site and UMIs were added in the process. MiXCR, run by TCRdb on the 5' RACE reads, gives a single entry per CDR3 protein. This table holds hundreds of thousands of distinct CDR3 sequences, over 8% found once. The sequence came from a man aged 18 to 29 who received the YFV17D yellow fever vaccine. The genes are TRBV6-2 or TRBV6-3 and TRBJ1-6, with D unresolved. This specimen was PBMCs, taken on the day of the first yellow fever vaccination. The CDR3 loop reads CASSYRSGADSSYNSPLHF. As DNA, the CDR3 is TGTGCCAGCAGTTACAGGAGTGGAGCAGATTCCTCCTATAATTCACCCCTCCACTTT.